This TCR beta chain is from a study of T cell responses to AZD1222 COVID-19 vaccine. Whole-study context: Pooled in the analysis were second doses at about 4 or about 12 weeks.

The ends were cut back, 3 bases at V and 0 bases at J, with 8 bases in the middle. This CDR3 spans 15 amino acids. CDR1 and CDR2 (germline): MDHEN, SYDVKM. Measured with immunoSEQ multiplex PCR; TCRdb has only the in-frame clones, and not every one. The table lists some 120,000 clones, about nine tenths of them singletons. Study outcomes and limitations: Spike-specific TCR breadth rose after two AZD1222 doses, and depth rose as well. After the peak T cell response, and only then, were repertoires sampled. Clonal diversity may have been underestimated, and the donors were mostly white British, with more females than males.

Remarks on this clone: As yet, its antigen is unknown.

This clonotype was sampled from an adult in good health. Sequenced here: peripheral blood, sampled on day 0 of AZD1222 vaccination. This chain links TRBV28 with TRBJ1-4, with D possibly matching TRBD1 (6 bases). CDR3 loop: CASSFRGSTNEKLFF. CDR3 bases: TGTGCCAGCAGTTTCAGGGGTTCAACTAATGAAAAACTGTTTTTT.